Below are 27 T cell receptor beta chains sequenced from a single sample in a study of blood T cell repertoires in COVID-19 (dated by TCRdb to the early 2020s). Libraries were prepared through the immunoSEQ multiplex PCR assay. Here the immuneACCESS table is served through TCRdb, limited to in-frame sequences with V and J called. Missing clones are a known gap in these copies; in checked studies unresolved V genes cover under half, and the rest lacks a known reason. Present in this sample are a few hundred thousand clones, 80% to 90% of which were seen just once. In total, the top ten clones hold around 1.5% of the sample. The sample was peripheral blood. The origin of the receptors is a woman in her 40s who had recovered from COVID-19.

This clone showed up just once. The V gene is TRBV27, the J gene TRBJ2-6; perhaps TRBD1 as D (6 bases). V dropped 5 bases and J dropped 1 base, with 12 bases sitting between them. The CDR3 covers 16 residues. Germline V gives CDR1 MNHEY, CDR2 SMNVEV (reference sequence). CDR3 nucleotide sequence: TGTGCCAGCAGTAATAACAGGGCATCTGGGGCCAACGTCCTGACTTTC. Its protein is CASSNNRASGANVLTF.

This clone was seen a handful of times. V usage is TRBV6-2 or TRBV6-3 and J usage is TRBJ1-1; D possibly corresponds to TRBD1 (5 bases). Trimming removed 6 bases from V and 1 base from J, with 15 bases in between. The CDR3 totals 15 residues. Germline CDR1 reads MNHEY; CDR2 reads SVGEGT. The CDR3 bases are TGTGCCAGCAGCTTGGACACCTTGGGGAACACTGAAGCTTTCTTT. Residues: CASSLDTLGNTEAFF.

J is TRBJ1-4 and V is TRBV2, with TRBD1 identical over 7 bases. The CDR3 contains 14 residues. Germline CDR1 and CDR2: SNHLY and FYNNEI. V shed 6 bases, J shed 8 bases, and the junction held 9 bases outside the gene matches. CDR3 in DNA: TGTGCCAGCAGCCAACAGGGGATGGGCGAAAAACTGTTTTTT. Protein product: CASSQQGMGEKLFF.

The CDR3: CASSQFLAGASTDTQYF. The CDR3, as DNA: TGTGCCAGCAGCCAATTTCTCGCGGGGGCTAGCACAGATACGCAGTATTTT. The V gene is TRBV3-1 (or the pseudogene TRBV3-2), the J gene TRBJ2-3, with TRBD2 as a possible D gene (7 bases). The CDR3 covers 17 residues. Trimming cost V 2 bases and J 0 bases, with 15 bases left between them. Germline V lookup: CDR1 LGHDT, CDR2 YNNKEL (reference sequence).

The CDR3 region has the DNA TGTGCCAGCAGCTTAGACAGCATGAACACTGAAGCTTTCTTT. Residues: CASSLDSMNTEAFF. The rearrangement links TRBV7-8 to TRBJ1-1; no reliable D call. CDR3 length: 14 amino acids. Per the germline V gene, CDR1 is SGHVS and CDR2 is FQNEAQ. Between the trimmed V and J ends, which lost 1 base and 0 bases, there was a span of 6 bases.

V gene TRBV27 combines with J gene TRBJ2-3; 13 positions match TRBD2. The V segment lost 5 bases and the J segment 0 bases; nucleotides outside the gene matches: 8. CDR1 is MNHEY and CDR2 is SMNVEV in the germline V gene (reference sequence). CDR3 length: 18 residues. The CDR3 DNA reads TGTGCCAGCAGTCCGGGGACTAGCGGGGACTATAGCACAGATACGCAGTATTTT. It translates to CASSPGTSGDYSTDTQYF.

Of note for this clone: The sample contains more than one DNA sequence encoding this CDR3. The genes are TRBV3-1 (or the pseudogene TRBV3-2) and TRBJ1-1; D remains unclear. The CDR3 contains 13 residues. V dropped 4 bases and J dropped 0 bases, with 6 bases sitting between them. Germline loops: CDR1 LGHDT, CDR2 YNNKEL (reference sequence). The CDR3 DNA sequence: TGTGCCAGCAGCCTGGGAGTGAACACTGAAGCTTTCTTT. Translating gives CASSLGVNTEAFF.

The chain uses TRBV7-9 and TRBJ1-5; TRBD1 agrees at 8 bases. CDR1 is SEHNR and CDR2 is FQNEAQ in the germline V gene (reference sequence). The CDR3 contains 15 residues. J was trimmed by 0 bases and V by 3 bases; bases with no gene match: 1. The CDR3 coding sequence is TGTGCCAGCAGCTTTCAGGGGGCTAGCAATCAGCCCCAGCATTTT. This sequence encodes CASSFQGASNQPQHF. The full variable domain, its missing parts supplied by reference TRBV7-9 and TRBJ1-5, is DTGVSQNPRHKITKRGQNVTFRCDPISEHNRLYWYRQTLGQGPEFLTYFQNEAQLEKSRLLSDRFSAERPKGSFSTLEIQRTEQGDSAMYLCASSFQGASNQPQHFGDGTRLSIL.

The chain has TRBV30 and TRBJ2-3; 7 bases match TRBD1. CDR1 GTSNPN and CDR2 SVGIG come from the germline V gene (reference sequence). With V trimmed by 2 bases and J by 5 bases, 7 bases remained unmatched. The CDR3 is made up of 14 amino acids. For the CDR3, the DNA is TGTGCCTGGAGTCAGGGGGTAATTGGAGATACGCAGTATTTT. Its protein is CAWSQGVIGDTQYF.

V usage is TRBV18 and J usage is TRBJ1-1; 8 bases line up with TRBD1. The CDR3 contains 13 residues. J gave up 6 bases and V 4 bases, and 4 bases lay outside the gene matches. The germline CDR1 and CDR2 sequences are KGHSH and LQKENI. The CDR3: CASSRAGGPEAFF. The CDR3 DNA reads TGTGCCAGCTCACGGGCAGGGGGCCCTGAAGCTTTCTTT.

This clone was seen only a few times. The CDR3 sequence: CASSAVKGQPQHF. CDR3 sequence (DNA): TGCGCCAGCTCAGCCGTTAAGGGGCAGCCCCAGCATTTT. This chain links TRBV10-1 with TRBJ1-5; TRBD1 is a possible D gene (5 bases). Germline values: CDR1 WNHNN, CDR2 SYGVQD (reference sequence). V lost 8 bases and J lost 7, with 15 bases in between. This CDR3 is 13 amino acids long.

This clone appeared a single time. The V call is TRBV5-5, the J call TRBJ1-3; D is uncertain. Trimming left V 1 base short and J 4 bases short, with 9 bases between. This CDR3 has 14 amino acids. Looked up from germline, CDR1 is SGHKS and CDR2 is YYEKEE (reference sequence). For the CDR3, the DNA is TGTGCCAGCAGCTTGTCCACGGAGGGAAACACCATATATTTT. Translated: CASSLSTEGNTIYF. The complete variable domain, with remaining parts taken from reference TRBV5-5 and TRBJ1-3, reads DAGVTQSPTHLIKTRGQQVTLRCSPISGHKSVSWYQQVLGQGPQFIFQYYEKEERGRGNFPDRFSARQFPNYSSELNVNALLLGDSALYLCASSLSTEGNTIYFGEGSWLTVV.

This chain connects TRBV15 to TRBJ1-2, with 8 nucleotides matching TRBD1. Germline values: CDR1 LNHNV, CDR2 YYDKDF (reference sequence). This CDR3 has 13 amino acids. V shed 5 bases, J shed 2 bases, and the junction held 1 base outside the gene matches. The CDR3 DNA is TGTGCCACCAGCCGGGACAGGAACTATGGCTACACCTTC. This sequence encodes CATSRDRNYGYTF.

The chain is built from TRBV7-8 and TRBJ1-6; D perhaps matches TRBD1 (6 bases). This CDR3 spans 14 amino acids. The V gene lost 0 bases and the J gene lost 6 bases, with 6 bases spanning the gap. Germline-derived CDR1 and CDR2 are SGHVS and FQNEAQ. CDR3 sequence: CASSLADSNSPLHF. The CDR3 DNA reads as TGTGCCAGCAGCTTAGCGGACAGTAATTCACCCCTCCACTTT.

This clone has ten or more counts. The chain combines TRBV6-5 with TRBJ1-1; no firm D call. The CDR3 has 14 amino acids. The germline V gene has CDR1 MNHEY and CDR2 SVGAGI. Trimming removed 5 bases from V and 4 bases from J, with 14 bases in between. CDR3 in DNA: TGTGCCAGCAGTCCACGCGGGGTCAGCACTGAAGCTTTCTTT. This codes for CASSPRGVSTEAFF.

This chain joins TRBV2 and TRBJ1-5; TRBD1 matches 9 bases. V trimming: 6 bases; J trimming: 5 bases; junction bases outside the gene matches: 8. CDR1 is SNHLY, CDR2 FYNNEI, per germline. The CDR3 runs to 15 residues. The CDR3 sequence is CASSVTGGADQPQHF. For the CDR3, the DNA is TGTGCCAGCAGCGTTACAGGGGGCGCGGATCAGCCCCAGCATTTT.

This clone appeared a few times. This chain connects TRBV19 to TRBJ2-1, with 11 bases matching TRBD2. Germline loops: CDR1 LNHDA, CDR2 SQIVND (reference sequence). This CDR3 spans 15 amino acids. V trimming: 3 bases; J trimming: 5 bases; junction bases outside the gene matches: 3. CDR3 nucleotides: TGTGCCAGTAGTATGGCTAGCGGGGGGAACAATGAGCAGTTCTTC. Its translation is CASSMASGGNNEQFF.

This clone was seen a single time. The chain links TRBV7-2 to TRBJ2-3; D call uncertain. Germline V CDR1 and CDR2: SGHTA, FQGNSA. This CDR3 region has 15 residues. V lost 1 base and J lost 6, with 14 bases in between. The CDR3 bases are TGTGCCAGCAGCTTAGGGCTTATGAATGGTGATACGCAGTATTTT. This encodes CASSLGLMNGDTQYF.

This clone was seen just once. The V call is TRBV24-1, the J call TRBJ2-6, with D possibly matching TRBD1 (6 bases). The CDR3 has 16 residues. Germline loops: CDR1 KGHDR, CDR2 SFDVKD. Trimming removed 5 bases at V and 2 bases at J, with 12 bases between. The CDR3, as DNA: TGTGCCACCAGTGCCGCAGGGGAGCCTGGGGCCAACGTCCTGACTTTC. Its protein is CATSAAGEPGANVLTF.

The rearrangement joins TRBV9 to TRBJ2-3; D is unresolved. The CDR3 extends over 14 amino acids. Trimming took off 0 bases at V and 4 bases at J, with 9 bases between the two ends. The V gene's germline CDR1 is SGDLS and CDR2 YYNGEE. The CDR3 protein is CASSVAGTADTQYF. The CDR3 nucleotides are TGTGCCAGCAGCGTAGCTGGCACAGCAGATACGCAGTATTTT.

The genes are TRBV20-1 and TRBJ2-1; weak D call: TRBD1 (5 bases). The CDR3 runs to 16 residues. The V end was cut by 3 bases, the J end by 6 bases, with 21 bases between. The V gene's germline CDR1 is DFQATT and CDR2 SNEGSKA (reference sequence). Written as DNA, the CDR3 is TGCAGTGCTAGTCTATACAGCCGTCAGGGTATCAATGAGCAGTTCTTC. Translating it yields CSASLYSRQGINEQFF.

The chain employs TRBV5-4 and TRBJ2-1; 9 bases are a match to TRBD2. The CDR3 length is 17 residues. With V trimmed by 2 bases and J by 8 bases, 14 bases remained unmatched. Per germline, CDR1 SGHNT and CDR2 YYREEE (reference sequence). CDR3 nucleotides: TGTGCCAGCAGCTTTAAGGCGTCGGCGGGGGGGCCGTATGAGCAGTTCTTC. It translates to CASSFKASAGGPYEQFF.

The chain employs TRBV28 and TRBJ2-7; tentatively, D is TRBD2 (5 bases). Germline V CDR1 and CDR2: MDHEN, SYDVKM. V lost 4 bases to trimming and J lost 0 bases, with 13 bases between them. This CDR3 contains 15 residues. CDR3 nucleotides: TGTGCCAGCAGTTCGTACTCGGGGTCCTCCTACGAGCAGTACTTC. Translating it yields CASSSYSGSSYEQYF. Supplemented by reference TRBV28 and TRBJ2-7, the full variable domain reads DVKVTQSSRYLVKRTGEKVFLECVQDMDHENMFWYRQDPGLGLRLIYFSYDVKMKEKGDIPEGYSVSREKKERFSLILESASTNQTSMYLCASSSYSGSSYEQYFGPGTRLTVT.

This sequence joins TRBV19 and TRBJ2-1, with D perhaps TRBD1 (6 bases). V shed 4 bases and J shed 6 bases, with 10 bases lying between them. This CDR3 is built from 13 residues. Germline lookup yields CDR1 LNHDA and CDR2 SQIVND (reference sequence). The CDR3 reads CASSRTVINEQFF. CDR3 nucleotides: TGTGCCAGTAGTAGGACAGTGATCAATGAGCAGTTCTTC.

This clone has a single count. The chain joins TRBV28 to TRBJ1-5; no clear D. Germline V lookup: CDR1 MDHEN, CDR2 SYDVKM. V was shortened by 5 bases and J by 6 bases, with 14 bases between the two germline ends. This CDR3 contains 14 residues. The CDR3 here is CASSPWPIVQPQHF. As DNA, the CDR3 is TGTGCCAGCAGTCCCTGGCCAATTGTTCAGCCCCAGCATTTT.

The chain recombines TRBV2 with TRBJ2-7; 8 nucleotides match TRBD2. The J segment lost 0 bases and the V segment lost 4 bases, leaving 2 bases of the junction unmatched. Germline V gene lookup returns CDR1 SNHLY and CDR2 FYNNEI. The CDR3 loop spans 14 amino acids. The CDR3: CASSASGHSYEQYF. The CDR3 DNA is TGTGCCAGCAGTGCTAGCGGGCACTCCTACGAGCAGTACTTC.

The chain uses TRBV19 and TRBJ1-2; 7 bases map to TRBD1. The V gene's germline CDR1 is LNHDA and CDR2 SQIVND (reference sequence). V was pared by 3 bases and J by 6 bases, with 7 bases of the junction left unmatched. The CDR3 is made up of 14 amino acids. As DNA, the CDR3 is TGTGCCAGTAGTATTACAGGGGTTACAAATGGCTACACCTTC. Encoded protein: CASSITGVTNGYTF.